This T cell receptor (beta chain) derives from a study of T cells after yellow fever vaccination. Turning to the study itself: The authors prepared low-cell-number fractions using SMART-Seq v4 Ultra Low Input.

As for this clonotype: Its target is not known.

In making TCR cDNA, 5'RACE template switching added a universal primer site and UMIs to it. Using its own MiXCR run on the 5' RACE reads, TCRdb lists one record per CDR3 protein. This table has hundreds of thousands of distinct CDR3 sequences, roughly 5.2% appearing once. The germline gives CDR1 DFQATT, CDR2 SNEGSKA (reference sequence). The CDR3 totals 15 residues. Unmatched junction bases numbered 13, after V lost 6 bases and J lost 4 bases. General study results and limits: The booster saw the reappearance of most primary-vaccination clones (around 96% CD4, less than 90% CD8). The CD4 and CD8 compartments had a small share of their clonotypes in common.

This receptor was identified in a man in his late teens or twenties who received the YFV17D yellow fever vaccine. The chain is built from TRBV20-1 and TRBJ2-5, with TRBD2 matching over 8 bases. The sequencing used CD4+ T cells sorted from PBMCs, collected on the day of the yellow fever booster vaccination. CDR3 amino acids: CSAPTPGAGGETQYF. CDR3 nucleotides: TGCAGTGCCCCTACTCCGGGGGCGGGGGGAGAGACCCAGTACTTC.